This TCR beta chain originates from a study of metastatic and nonmetastatic thyroid tumors. No patient received treatment before thyroid surgery. CDR1 and CDR2 (germline): SGHAT, FQNNGV. V was trimmed by 6 bases and J by 0 bases, leaving 12 bases between them. The CDR3 is 16 amino acids. Per the original data handling: To classify distant metastasis in papillary thyroid cancer, a model was built from CDR3 differences across clinicopathological groups. MiXCR was used by TCRdb to re-call the PCR reads. What appears here as the V and J calls and clone size reflects TCRdb's work, not the paper's. This table has roughly 30,000 clones, under 20% appearing once. This clone was seen many times.

This sequence joins TRBV11-2 and TRBJ1-6; unclear D gene. Sequencing input: blood. This clonotype was obtained from a female donor with papillary thyroid cancer or a benign thyroid nodule (not recorded which). Some clones in this sample may be carry-over from other donors' samples. CDR3 sequence: CASRVSVSSYNSPLHF. The CDR3 DNA follows: TGTGCCAGCAGAGTAAGCGTTAGCTCCTATAATTCACCCCTCCACTTT.